One and the same sample provided the 28 T cell receptor beta chains below, sequenced in a study of blood T cells in healthy people across ages. Through a sample-barcoded 5' primer and a J-beta primer mix, a second PCR was run for about 7 to 12 cycles. From the 5' RACE reads, TCRdb called clonotypes with MiXCR, one entry per CDR3 protein. The sample records over 1,300,000 distinct CDR3 sequences, roughly 60% being singletons. The sequencing input was blood. The source is a man aged 18 to 35 in good health.

The chain links TRBV10-1 to TRBJ2-3; D is unclear. The CDR3 runs 15 residues. Trimming left V 2 bases short and J 4 bases short, with 13 bases between. The germline CDR1 and CDR2 sequences are WNHNN and SYGVQD (reference sequence). Written as DNA, the CDR3 is TGCGCCAGCAGTGAGGTAGTCTCTGAGCCAGATACGCAGTATTTT. Protein: CASSEVVSEPDTQYF.

The chain combines TRBV15 with TRBJ2-3; D ambiguous. Deletions cut 2 bases from V and 6 bases from J, with 15 bases between. The CDR3 contains 15 residues. Per germline, CDR1 LNHNV and CDR2 YYDKDF (reference sequence). The CDR3 nucleotides read TGTGCCACCAGCAGAAAGCCCCCCCTCGCCGATACGCAGTATTTT. As protein: CATSRKPPLADTQYF.

This clonotype was seen more than once but under ten times. The V call is TRBV6-5, the J call TRBJ2-3; D uncertain. The ends were cut back, 6 bases at V and 4 bases at J, with 11 bases in the middle. The CDR3 sequence is 13 residues long. Per germline, CDR1 MNHEY and CDR2 SVGAGI. CDR3 residues: CASRATNADTQYF. For the CDR3, the DNA is TGTGCCAGCAGGGCCACGAACGCAGATACGCAGTATTTT.

The rearrangement uses TRBV20-1 and TRBJ2-1, with 7 bases matching TRBD2. CDR1 is DFQATT, CDR2 SNEGSKA, per germline (reference sequence). The J segment lost 1 base and the V segment lost 5 bases, leaving 5 bases of the junction unmatched. CDR3 length equals 14 residues. The CDR3 reads CSARPSGSYNEQFF. CDR3 nucleotides: TGCAGTGCTCGGCCTAGCGGATCCTACAATGAGCAGTTCTTC.

The J gene is TRBJ2-1, the V gene TRBV20-1; 11 bases map to TRBD2. The CDR3 totals 13 residues. Germline lookup yields CDR1 DFQATT and CDR2 SNEGSKA (reference sequence). V shed 5 bases, J shed 7 bases, and the junction held 4 bases outside the gene matches. The DNA of the CDR3 is TGCAGTGCTTGGACTAGCGGGCAGAATGAGCAGTTCTTC. Its translation is CSAWTSGQNEQFF.

The V gene is TRBV21-1, the J gene TRBJ1-2. TRBV21-1 is termed a pseudogene. The CDR3 runs to 13 residues. The CDR3 loop reads CASSKNDGVGYTF. CDR3 DNA sequence: TGTGCCAGCAGCAAGAACGACGGTGTCGGCTACACCTTC.

The V and J genes are TRBV2 and TRBJ2-7; 7 nucleotides match TRBD1. The germline V gene has CDR1 SNHLY and CDR2 FYNNEI. J was trimmed by 7 bases and V by 5 bases; bases with no gene match: 14. There are 15 residues in the CDR3. The CDR3: CASSLMTGRTPEQYF. The CDR3 nucleotides read TGTGCCAGCAGTTTAATGACAGGGCGCACACCAGAGCAGTACTTC.

The genes are TRBV10-3 and TRBJ2-1; 10 bases line up with TRBD1. Germline-derived CDR1 and CDR2 are ENHRY and SYGVKD. The ends lost 0 bases at V and 9 bases at J; junction bases unmatched: 8. The CDR3 is 16 amino acids. The CDR3 sequence: CAISESGGQGKPEQFF. The CDR3, as DNA: TGTGCCATCAGTGAGTCGGGGGGACAGGGGAAACCTGAGCAGTTCTTC.

This clonotype has a handful of counts. The rearrangement joins TRBV7-9 to TRBJ2-7; no definite D call. V shed 3 bases and J shed 3 bases, with 18 bases lying between them. CDR3 length equals 16 residues. Per germline, CDR1 SEHNR and CDR2 FQNEAQ (reference sequence). Written as DNA, the CDR3 is TGTGCCAGCAGCTTTTATCGTACCGGACCAGACTACGAGCAGTACTTC. It translates to CASSFYRTGPDYEQYF.

This clonotype occurred a few times. The V and J genes are TRBV27 and TRBJ1-2; 10 nucleotides agree with TRBD1. Germline CDR1 is MNHEY and CDR2 is SMNVEV (reference sequence). There are 15 residues in the CDR3. Losses at the gene ends were 4 bases for V and 4 bases for J; bases not matched to a gene: 6. The CDR3 nucleotides are TGTGCCAGCAGTTGGGACAGGGGATCTGTCTATGGCTACACCTTC. Translation gives CASSWDRGSVYGYTF.

The V call is TRBV7-2, the J call TRBJ2-3, with 8 bases that match TRBD2. There are 17 residues in the CDR3. In germline, CDR1 is SGHTA, CDR2 FQGNSA. Losses at the gene ends were 5 bases for V and 4 bases for J; bases not matched to a gene: 14. The CDR3 region is CASSPRFGGLGPDTQYF. CDR3 nucleotide sequence: TGTGCCAGCAGCCCCCGGTTTGGGGGACTAGGGCCAGATACGCAGTATTTT.

Only one count was recorded for this clonotype. The rearrangement uses TRBV6-2 or TRBV6-3 and TRBJ2-1; D is uncertain. The V end was cut by 5 bases, the J end by 10 bases, with 12 bases between. This CDR3 is 12 amino acids long. CDR1 MNHEY and CDR2 SVGEGT come from the germline V gene. The CDR3 sequence is CASSRGYVEQFF. As DNA, the CDR3 is TGTGCCAGCAGTCGAGGATATGTGGAGCAGTTCTTC.

V and J are TRBV5-1 and TRBJ2-3; perhaps TRBD2 as D (5 bases). Trimming stripped 4 bases from V and 4 bases from J, with 13 bases between. The V gene's germline CDR1 is SGHRS and CDR2 YFSETQ. The CDR3 spans 14 residues. The CDR3, as DNA: TGCGCCAGCAGCGTGCCGGACTGGGCAGATACGCAGTATTTT. Residues: CASSVPDWADTQYF. Complete variable domain (other parts from reference TRBV5-1 and TRBJ2-3): KAGVTQTPRYLIKTRGQQVTLSCSPISGHRSVSWYQQTPGQGLQFLFEYFSETQRNKGNFPGRFSGRQFSNSRSEMNVSTLELGDSALYLCASSVPDWADTQYFGPGTRLTVL.

The chain combines TRBV2 with TRBJ2-1; 12 bases map to TRBD2. CDR1 and CDR2 (germline): SNHLY, FYNNEI. The CDR3 totals 16 residues. The V and J ends lost 7 bases and 8 bases, in that order; junction bases with no gene match: 12. This CDR3 reads CASTELRLAGAHEQFF. The CDR3, as DNA: TGTGCCAGCACCGAGCTCCGACTAGCGGGGGCGCATGAGCAGTTCTTC. The full variable domain, in which reference TRBV2 and TRBJ2-1 provide the parts outside the CDR3, is EPEVTQTPSHQVTQMGQEVILRCVPISNHLYFYWYRQILGQKVEFLVSFYNNEISEKSEIFDDQFSVERPDGSNFTLKIRSTKLEDSAMYFCASTELRLAGAHEQFFGPGTRLTVL.

The chain uses TRBV10-3 and TRBJ2-1; TRBD2 matches 7 bases. V gave up 6 bases and J gave up 2 bases; unmatched junction bases: 7. The germline V gene encodes CDR1 ENHRY and CDR2 SYGVKD. The CDR3 is made up of 15 amino acids. This CDR3 is CAISPGTTAYNEQFF. The CDR3 nucleotides read TGTGCCATCAGCCCCGGGACTACCGCCTACAATGAGCAGTTCTTC.

This rearrangement joins TRBV29-1 to TRBJ1-2, with 8 nucleotides matching TRBD1. Trimming took 4 bases from V and 8 from J; bases not matched to a gene: 9. The CDR3 spans 13 residues. Per germline, CDR1 SQVTM and CDR2 ANQGSEA. CDR3 sequence reads: CSVVVTGTGGYTF. The CDR3 DNA reads TGCAGCGTTGTAGTTACAGGGACAGGCGGCTACACCTTC.

This clonotype was observed once. This sequence joins TRBV29-1 and TRBJ1-2, with TRBD1 matching over 8 bases. Germline V gene data show CDR1 as SQVTM and CDR2 as ANQGSEA. V gave up 6 bases and J gave up 8 bases; unmatched junction bases: 11. The CDR3 runs 13 residues. CDR3 coding DNA: TGCAGCGTCCATACAGGGGGATTCGGAGGCTACACCTTC. Protein sequence: CSVHTGGFGGYTF.

Worth noting for this clonotype: One junction end disagrees with the germline gene, perhaps due to a read error. Here the CDR3 DNA reads TGTGTCAGCACCTATTCCCGACATGGGATGGTCAATGAGCAGTTCTTC. It specifies CVSTYSRHGMVNEQFF. This sequence joins TRBV27 and TRBJ2-1, with D unresolved. From germline, CDR1 is MNHEY and CDR2 SMNVEV (reference sequence). The CDR3 extends over 16 amino acids.

This clonotype was found a few times. The J gene is TRBJ1-2, the V gene TRBV4-1; D remains ambiguous. In germline, CDR1 is MGHRA, CDR2 YSYEKL. This CDR3 comprises 14 residues. The V and J ends lost 5 bases and 4 bases respectively, with 14 bases between them. The CDR3 nucleotides are TGCGCCAGCAGCGCGCGAGGGCGGAGCTATGGCTACACCTTC. This encodes CASSARGRSYGYTF.

The chain has TRBV20-1 and TRBJ2-7; D remains ambiguous. The length of the CDR3 is 11 residues. Germline assignment: CDR1 DFQATT and CDR2 SNEGSKA (reference sequence). V dropped 3 bases and J dropped 4 bases, with 7 bases sitting between them. This CDR3 is CSASTQYEQYF. The CDR3 DNA follows: TGCAGTGCTAGTACCCAGTACGAGCAGTACTTC.

This chain links TRBV29-1 with TRBJ2-1; TRBD1 aligns across 8 bases. The germline V gene has CDR1 SQVTM and CDR2 ANQGSEA. The CDR3 runs 13 residues. After removal of 5 bases from V and 7 bases from J, the junction contained 7 bases not matched to a gene. The CDR3 DNA is TGCAGCGTTCCGGGACAGGAAGAGAATGAGCAGTTCTTC. The encoded protein is CSVPGQEENEQFF.

This clonotype showed up just a few times. The rearrangement joins TRBV2 to TRBJ2-3; D gene unclear. The V gene's germline CDR1 is SNHLY and CDR2 FYNNEI. The V end lost 8 bases, the J end lost 0 bases, and 12 bases lay between the germline ends. The CDR3 is 14 residues long. As DNA, the CDR3 is TGTGCCAGCCTACAGTTTCTAAGCACAGATACGCAGTATTTT. It codes for CASLQFLSTDTQYF.

The chain is built from TRBV12-3 or TRBV12-4 and TRBJ1-4, with D maybe TRBD1 (5 bases). V lost 5 bases and J 10 bases, leaving 14 bases between the germline ends. CDR3 length equals 13 residues. The CDR3 DNA reads TGTGCCAGCAGTGGGGGGAATGGGCGAAAACTGTTTTTT. Amino acid sequence: CASSGGNGRKLFF.

Points on this clonotype: One junction end does not reproduce the germline sequence, and a read error may be involved. The chain recombines TRBV29-1 with TRBJ1-1; D is perhaps TRBD1 (5 bases). The CDR3 is made up of 12 amino acids. Germline CDR1 SQVTM, CDR2 ANQGSEA. CDR3 region: CSVEEGPTEAFF. The DNA for the CDR3 is TGCAGCGTCGAAGAGGGGCCCACTGAAGCTTTCTTT.

This clonotype showed up just a few times. J is TRBJ2-5 and V is TRBV5-1; 9 bases map to TRBD1. The ends lost 4 bases at V and 5 bases at J; junction bases unmatched: 12. The CDR3 totals 16 residues. Looked up from germline, CDR1 is SGHRS and CDR2 is YFSETQ. CDR3 nucleotide sequence: TGCGCCAGCAGCAAAGCGTTGGACAGGGGAGCGGAGACCCAGTACTTC. This sequence encodes CASSKALDRGAETQYF.

V usage is TRBV4-2 and J usage is TRBJ2-1; the D is unclear. V was cut by 1 base and J by 5 bases, with 6 bases left in between. This CDR3 has 13 residues. The germline gives CDR1 LGHNA, CDR2 YNFKEQ. The CDR3 loop reads CASSQAYNNEQFF. For the CDR3, the DNA is TGTGCCAGCAGCCAAGCCTATAACAATGAGCAGTTCTTC.

The chain combines TRBV4-3 with TRBJ2-3; 7 nucleotides line up with TRBD1. Germline assignment: CDR1 LGHNA and CDR2 YSLEER. The CDR3 runs to 13 residues. Unmatched junction bases numbered 9, after V lost 10 bases and J lost 5 bases. CDR3 nucleotide sequence: TGCGCCACCAGGGACAGAGAGGGAGATACGCAGTATTTT. It specifies CATRDREGDTQYF.

The chain joins TRBV29-1 to TRBJ2-2; D is possibly TRBD1 or TRBD2 (7 bases each). The V and J ends lost 1 base and 0 bases respectively, with 18 bases between them. CDR1 and CDR2 (germline): SQVTM, ANQGSEA. The CDR3 runs 18 residues. The CDR3 reads CSVEGRGGQPTNTGELFF. The CDR3 region has the DNA TGCAGCGTTGAAGGGAGGGGGGGACAGCCAACGAACACCGGGGAGCTGTTTTTT.